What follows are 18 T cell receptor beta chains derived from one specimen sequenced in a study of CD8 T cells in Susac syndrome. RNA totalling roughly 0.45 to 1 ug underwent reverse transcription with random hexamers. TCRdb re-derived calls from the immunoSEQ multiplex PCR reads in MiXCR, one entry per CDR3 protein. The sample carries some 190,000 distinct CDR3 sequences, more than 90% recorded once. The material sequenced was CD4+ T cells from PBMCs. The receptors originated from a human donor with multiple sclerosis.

CDR3 in amino acids: CASSQEAGRYGYTF. In DNA, the CDR3 is TGTGCCAGCAGCCAAGAGGCCGGACGGTATGGCTACACCTTC. V is TRBV3-1 and J is TRBJ1-2; D gene ambiguous. The CDR3 totals 14 residues. V was cut by 0 bases and J by 5 bases, with 10 bases left in between. Germline V CDR1 and CDR2: LGHDT, YNNKEL (reference sequence).

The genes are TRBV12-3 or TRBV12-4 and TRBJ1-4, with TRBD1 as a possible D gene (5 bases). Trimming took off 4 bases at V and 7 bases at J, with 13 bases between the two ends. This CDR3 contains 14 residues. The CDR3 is CASSSPEGREKLFF. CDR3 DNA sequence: TGTGCCAGCAGTTCCCCCGAGGGGCGTGAAAAACTGTTTTTT.

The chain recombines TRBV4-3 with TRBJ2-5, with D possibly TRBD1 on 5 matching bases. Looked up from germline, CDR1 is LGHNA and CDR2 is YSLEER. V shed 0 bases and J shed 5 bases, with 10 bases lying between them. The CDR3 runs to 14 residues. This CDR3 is CASSQDWGSETQYF. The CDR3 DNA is TGCGCCAGCAGCCAAGATTGGGGCTCGGAGACCCAGTACTTC.

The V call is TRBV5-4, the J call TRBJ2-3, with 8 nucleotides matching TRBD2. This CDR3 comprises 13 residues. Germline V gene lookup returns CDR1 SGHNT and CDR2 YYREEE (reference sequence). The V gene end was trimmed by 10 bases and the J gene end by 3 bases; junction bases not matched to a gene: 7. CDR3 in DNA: TGTGCCGGCACTGGCGGGGGGACAGATACGCAGTATTTT. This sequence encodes CAGTGGGTDTQYF.

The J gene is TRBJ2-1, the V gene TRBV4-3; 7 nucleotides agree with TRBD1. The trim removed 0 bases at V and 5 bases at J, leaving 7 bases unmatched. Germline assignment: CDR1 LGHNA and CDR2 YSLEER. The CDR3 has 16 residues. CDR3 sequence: CASSQDRNRGDNEQFF. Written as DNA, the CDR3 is TGCGCCAGCAGCCAAGATCGGAACAGGGGAGACAATGAGCAGTTCTTC.

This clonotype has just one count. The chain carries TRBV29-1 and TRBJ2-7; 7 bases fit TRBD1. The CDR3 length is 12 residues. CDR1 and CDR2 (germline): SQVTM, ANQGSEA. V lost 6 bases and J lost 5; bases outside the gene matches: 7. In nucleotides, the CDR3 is TGCAGCGTCGCCCGGACAGGTAACGAGCAGTACTTC. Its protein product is CSVARTGNEQYF.

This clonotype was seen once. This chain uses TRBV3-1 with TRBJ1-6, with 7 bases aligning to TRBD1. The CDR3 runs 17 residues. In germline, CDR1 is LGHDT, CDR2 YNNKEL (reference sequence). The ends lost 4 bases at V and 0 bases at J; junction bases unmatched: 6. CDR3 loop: CASSPPGQISYNSPLHF. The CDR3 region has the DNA TGTGCCAGCAGCCCTCCGGGACAGATCTCCTATAATTCACCCCTCCACTTT.

CDR3 sequence: CAWSPLGTGNSPLHF. The CDR3, as DNA: TGTGCCTGGAGCCCCCTCGGGACTGGCAATTCACCCCTCCACTTT. The chain links TRBV30 to TRBJ1-6, with D possibly matching TRBD1 (5 bases). The V end lost 3 bases, the J end lost 7 bases, and 16 bases lay between the germline ends. Germline values: CDR1 GTSNPN, CDR2 SVGIG (reference sequence). The CDR3 contains 15 residues.

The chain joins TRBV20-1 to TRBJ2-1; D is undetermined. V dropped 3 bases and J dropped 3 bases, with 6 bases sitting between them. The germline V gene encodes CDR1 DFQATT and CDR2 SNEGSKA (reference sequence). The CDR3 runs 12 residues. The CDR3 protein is CSARAHYNEQFF. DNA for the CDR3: TGCAGTGCTAGGGCCCACTACAATGAGCAGTTCTTC.

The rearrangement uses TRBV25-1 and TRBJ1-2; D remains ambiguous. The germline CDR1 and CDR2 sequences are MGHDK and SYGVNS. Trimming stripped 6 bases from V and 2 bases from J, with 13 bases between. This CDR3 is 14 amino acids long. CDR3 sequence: CASSLDGENYGYTF. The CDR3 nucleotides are TGTGCCAGCAGCTTGGACGGGGAAAACTATGGCTACACCTTC.

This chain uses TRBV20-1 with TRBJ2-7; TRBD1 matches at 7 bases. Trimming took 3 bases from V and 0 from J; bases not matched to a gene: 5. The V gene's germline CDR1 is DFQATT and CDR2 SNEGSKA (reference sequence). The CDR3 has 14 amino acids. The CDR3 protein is CSARERGPSYEQYF. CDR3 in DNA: TGCAGTGCTAGGGAAAGGGGGCCCTCCTACGAGCAGTACTTC.

Here the CDR3 DNA reads TGCGCCAGCACCTTAGGACCCGCTACTGTGCTGGGCTACACCTTC. Translation gives CASTLGPATVLGYTF. The J gene is TRBJ1-2, the V gene TRBV5-1; D is unresolved. The germline V and J ends were trimmed by 6 bases and 8 bases, with 23 bases remaining between them. The CDR3 contains 15 residues. CDR1 and CDR2 from the germline V gene are SGHRS and YFSETQ.

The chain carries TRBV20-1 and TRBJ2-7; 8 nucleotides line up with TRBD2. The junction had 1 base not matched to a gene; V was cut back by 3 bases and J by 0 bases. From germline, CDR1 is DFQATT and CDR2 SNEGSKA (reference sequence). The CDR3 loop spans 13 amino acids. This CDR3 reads CSASGGASYEQYF. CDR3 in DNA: TGCAGTGCTAGCGGGGGGGCCTCCTACGAGCAGTACTTC.

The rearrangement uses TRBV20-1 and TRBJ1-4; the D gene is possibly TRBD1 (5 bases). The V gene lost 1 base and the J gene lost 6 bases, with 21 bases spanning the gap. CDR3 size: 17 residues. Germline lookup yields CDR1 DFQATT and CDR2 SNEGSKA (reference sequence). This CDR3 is CSARVSGPRAVDEKLFF. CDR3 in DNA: TGCAGTGCTAGAGTATCGGGCCCCAGGGCCGTTGATGAAAAACTGTTTTTT.

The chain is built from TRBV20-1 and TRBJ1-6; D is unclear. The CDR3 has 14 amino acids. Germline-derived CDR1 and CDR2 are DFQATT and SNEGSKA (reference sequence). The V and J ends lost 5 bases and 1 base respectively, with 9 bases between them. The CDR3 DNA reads TGCAGTGCTGCCCGGGAATCCTATAATTCACCCCTCCACTTT. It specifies CSAARESYNSPLHF.

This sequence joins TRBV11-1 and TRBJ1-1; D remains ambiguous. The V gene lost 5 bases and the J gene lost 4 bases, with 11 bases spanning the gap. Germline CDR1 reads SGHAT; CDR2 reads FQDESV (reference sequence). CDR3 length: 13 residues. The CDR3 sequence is CASSLLGATEAFF. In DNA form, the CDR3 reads TGTGCCAGCAGCCTCCTGGGTGCCACTGAAGCTTTCTTT. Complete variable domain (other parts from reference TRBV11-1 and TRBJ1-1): EAEVAQSPRYKITEKSQAVAFWCDPISGHATLYWYRQILGQGPELLVQFQDESVVDDSQLPKDRFSAERLKGVDSTLKIQPAELGDSAMYLCASSLLGATEAFFGQGTRLTVV.

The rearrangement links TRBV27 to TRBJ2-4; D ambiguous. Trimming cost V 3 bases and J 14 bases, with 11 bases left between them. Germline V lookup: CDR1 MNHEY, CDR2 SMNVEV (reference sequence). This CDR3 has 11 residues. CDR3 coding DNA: TGTGCCAGCAGTTTCCTGGGTGACGAGTACTTC. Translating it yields CASSFLGDEYF.

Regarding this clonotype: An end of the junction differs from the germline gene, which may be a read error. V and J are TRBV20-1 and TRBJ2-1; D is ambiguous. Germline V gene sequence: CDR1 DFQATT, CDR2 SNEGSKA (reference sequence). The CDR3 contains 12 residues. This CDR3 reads CRATRASHEQFF. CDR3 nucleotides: TGCAGGGCTACCCGCGCCAGCCATGAGCAGTTCTTC.